This is a list of T cell receptor beta chains from one sample in a study of blood T cells in healthy people across ages. TCRdb re-analysed the 5' RACE reads in MiXCR, keeping a single row per CDR3 protein. The table lists 630,000 or so distinct CDR3 sequences, 32% of them singletons, with approximately 15% in the top ten. Input material: blood. The receptor source for this set is a woman of 80 years or more in good health. Both conserved end residues are part of each CDR3. D genes are given only for firm matches. Clone size, where shown, is once, few, many, or a class for clones that have expanded.

D gene: .
J gene: TRBJ2-3
clone size: .
V gene: TRBV24-1
CDR3 length: 15
CDR3 DNA: TGTGCCACCAGTGACGCGGGACAGCTCACAGATACGCAGTATTTT
CDR3 protein: CATSDAGQLTDTQYF

D gene: .
J gene: TRBJ1-1
clone size: many
V gene: TRBV6-5
CDR3 length: 14
CDR3 DNA: TGTGCCAGCAGTTACCTCGGGGTGAACACTGAAGCTTTCTTT
CDR3 protein: CASSYLGVNTEAFF

D gene: .
J gene: TRBJ2-7
clone size: many
V gene: TRBV5-1
CDR3 length: 14
CDR3 DNA: TGCGCCAGCAGCTTCGGGAATTGGGTGGGGGAGCAGTACTTC
CDR3 protein: CASSFGNWVGEQYF

D gene: .
J gene: TRBJ1-2
clone size: few
V gene: TRBV5-1
CDR3 length: 16
CDR3 DNA: TGCGCCAGCAGCTTGGCCGGGGGTTCGCTTCAGGATGGCTACACCTTC
CDR3 protein: CASSLAGGSLQDGYTF

D gene: .
J gene: TRBJ1-5
clone size: few
V gene: TRBV9
CDR3 length: 16
CDR3 DNA: TGTGCCAGCAGCCCCGGGACGGCCTATAGCAATCAGCCCCAGCATTTT
CDR3 protein: CASSPGTAYSNQPQHF

D gene: .
J gene: TRBJ2-5
clone size: many
V gene: TRBV12-3/TRBV12-4
CDR3 length: 15
CDR3 DNA: TGTGCCAGCAGTTTTACTATCGGGGGCCAAGAGACCCAGTACTTC
CDR3 protein: CASSFTIGGQETQYF

D gene: .
J gene: TRBJ2-3
clone size: .
V gene: TRBV12-3/TRBV12-4
CDR3 length: 16
CDR3 DNA: TGTGCCAGCAGTTCTGACAGGGAAGCTAGCGCAGATACGCAGTATTTT
CDR3 protein: CASSSDREASADTQYF

D gene: .
J gene: TRBJ1-2
clone size: many
V gene: TRBV27
CDR3 length: 13
CDR3 DNA: TGTGCCAGCAGCCTGGGGGGTGTAGGCGGCTACACCTTC
CDR3 protein: CASSLGGVGGYTF

D gene: .
J gene: TRBJ2-5
clone size: many
V gene: TRBV7-3
CDR3 length: 13
CDR3 DNA: TGTGCTAGCAGCTTAGGCAGACAAGAGACCCAGTACTTC
CDR3 protein: CASSLGRQETQYF

D gene: .
J gene: TRBJ2-7
clone size: few
V gene: TRBV20-1
CDR3 length: 10
CDR3 DNA: TGCAGTGCTAGCGGCTACGAGCAGTACTTC
CDR3 protein: CSASGYEQYF

D gene: TRBD2
J gene: TRBJ2-3
clone size: many
V gene: TRBV29-1
CDR3 length: 12
CDR3 DNA: TGCAGCGTTGGGCGGGGGGTGGATACGCAGTATTTT
CDR3 protein: CSVGRGVDTQYF

D gene: .
J gene: TRBJ2-2
clone size: .
V gene: TRBV7-3
CDR3 length: 14
CDR3 DNA: TGTGCCAGCAGTCATAAACTCGGACTGGGGGAGCTGTTTTTT
CDR3 protein: CASSHKLGLGELFF

D gene: TRBD1
J gene: TRBJ2-3
clone size: many
V gene: TRBV13
CDR3 length: 16
CDR3 DNA: TGTGCCAGCAGCTCCTCCGGGACAGGGGGGACAGATACGCAGTATTTT
CDR3 protein: CASSSSGTGGTDTQYF

D gene: .
J gene: TRBJ2-1
clone size: many
V gene: TRBV7-2
CDR3 length: 15
CDR3 DNA: TGTGCCAGCAGCAGAACCCTTAGGCGAAGGAATGAGCAGTTCTTC
CDR3 protein: CASSRTLRRRNEQFF

D gene: .
J gene: TRBJ1-1
clone size: many
V gene: TRBV7-2
CDR3 length: 14
CDR3 DNA: TGTGCCAGCAGCTACCGAGAAATGAACACTGAAGCTTTCTTT
CDR3 protein: CASSYREMNTEAFF